This T cell receptor (beta chain) was recovered during a study of cytomegalovirus exposure and HLA in healthy donors. The PCR used 60 Vbeta and 13 Jbeta primers. Sequencing used immunoSEQ multiplex PCR; TCRdb keeps in-frame clones, though not all of them. The sample contains around 120,000 clones, around four fifths of which appear only once. This CDR3 contains 12 residues. Per germline, CDR1 SNHLY and CDR2 FYNNEI. V trimming: 6 bases; J trimming: 6 bases; junction bases outside the gene matches: 4. Study findings and constraints: Later analysis associated a missense DCLRE1C variant with TCR beta V- and J-gene trimming. HLA alleles were associated with 15,000 to 20,000 TCR beta sequences in a later analysis at 0.05 false discovery rate.

Healthy bone marrow donors made up the cohort. On this clone: What it binds is unknown.

This clonotype was obtained from a boy younger than 18 in good health and CMV-seronegative. The J gene is TRBJ1-2, the V gene TRBV2; 7 positions agree with TRBD1. Material: PBMCs. The CDR3 coding sequence is TGTGCCAGCAGCTCCCAGGGGGATGGCTACACCTTC. Amino acids: CASSSQGDGYTF. Full variable domain (remainder filled in from reference TRBV2 and TRBJ1-2): EPEVTQTPSHQVTQMGQEVILRCVPISNHLYFYWYRQILGQKVEFLVSFYNNEISEKSEIFDDQFSVERPDGSNFTLKIRSTKLEDSAMYFCASSSQGDGYTFGSGTRLTVV.